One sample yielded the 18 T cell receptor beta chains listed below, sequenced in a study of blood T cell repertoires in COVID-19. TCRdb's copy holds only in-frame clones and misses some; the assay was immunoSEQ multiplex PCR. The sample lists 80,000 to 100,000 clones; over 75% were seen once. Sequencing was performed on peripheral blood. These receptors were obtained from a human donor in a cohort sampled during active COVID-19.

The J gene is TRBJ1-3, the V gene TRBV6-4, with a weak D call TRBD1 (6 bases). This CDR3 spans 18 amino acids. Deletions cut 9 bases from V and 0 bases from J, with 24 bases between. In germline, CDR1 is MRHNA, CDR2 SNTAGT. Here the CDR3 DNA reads TGTGCCAGTTTAAAGCTTAGGGACACCGCACTCTCTGGAAACACCATATATTTT. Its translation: CASLKLRDTALSGNTIYF.

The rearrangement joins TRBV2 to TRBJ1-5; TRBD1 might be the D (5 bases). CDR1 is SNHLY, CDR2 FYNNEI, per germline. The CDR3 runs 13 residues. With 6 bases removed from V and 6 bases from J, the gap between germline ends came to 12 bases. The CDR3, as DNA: TGTGCCAGCAGGAAGGACACCCGTCAGCCCCAGCATTTT. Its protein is CASRKDTRQPQHF.

CDR3 in DNA: TGTGCCAGCAGTCCCGGGACAGGGACCACAGATACGCAGTATTTT. It encodes CASSPGTGTTDTQYF. This chain joins TRBV6-2 or TRBV6-3 and TRBJ2-3; TRBD1 matches at 9 bases. With 5 bases clipped from V and 2 bases from J, the junction kept 5 bases outside the gene matches. The CDR3 runs 15 residues. Germline V gives CDR1 MNHEY, CDR2 SVGEGT.

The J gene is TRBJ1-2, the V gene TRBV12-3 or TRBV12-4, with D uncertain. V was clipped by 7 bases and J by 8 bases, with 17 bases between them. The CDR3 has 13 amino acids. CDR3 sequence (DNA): TGTGCCAGCAACCAATTTGGGAGGGAGGGCTACACCTTC. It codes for CASNQFGREGYTF.

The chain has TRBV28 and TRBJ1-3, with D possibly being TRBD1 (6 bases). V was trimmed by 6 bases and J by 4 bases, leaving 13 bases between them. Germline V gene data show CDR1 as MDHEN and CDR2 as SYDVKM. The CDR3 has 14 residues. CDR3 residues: CASRQGRSGNTIYF. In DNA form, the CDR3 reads TGTGCCAGCAGACAGGGAAGAAGCGGAAACACCATATATTTT.

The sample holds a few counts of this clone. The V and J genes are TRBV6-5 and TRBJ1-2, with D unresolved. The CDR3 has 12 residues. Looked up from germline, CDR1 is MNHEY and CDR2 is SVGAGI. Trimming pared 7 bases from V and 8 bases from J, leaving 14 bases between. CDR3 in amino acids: CASTPGRVGYTF. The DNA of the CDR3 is TGTGCCAGCACCCCCGGGAGGGTGGGCTACACCTTC.

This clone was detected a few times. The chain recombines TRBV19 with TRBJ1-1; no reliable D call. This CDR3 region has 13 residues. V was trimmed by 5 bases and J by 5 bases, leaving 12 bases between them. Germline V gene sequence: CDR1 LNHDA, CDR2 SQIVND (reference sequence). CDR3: CASSPYSGTEAFF. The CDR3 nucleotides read TGTGCCAGTAGTCCTTACAGTGGGACTGAAGCTTTCTTT.

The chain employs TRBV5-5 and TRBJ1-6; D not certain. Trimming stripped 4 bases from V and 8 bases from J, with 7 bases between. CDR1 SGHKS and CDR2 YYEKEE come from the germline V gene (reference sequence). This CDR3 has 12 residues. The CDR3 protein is CASSIGDSPLHF. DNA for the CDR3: TGTGCCAGCAGCATCGGGGATTCACCCCTCCACTTT.

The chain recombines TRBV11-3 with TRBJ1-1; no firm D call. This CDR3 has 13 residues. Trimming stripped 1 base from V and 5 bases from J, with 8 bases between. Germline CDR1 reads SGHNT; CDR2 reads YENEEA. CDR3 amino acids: CASSLGAQTEAFF. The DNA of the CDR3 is TGTGCCAGCAGCTTAGGGGCGCAGACTGAAGCTTTCTTT.

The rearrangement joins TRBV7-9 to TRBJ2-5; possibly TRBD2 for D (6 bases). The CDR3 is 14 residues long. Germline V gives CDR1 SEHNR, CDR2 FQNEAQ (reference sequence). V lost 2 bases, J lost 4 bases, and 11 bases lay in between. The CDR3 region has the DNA TGTGCCAGCAGCTTATTTCGGCGGGGAGAGACCCAGTACTTC. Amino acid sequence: CASSLFRRGETQYF.

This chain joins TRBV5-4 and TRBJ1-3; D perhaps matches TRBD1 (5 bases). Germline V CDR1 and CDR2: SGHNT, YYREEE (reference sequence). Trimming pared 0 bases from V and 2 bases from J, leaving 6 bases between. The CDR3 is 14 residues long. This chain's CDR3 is CASSLAGTGNTIYF. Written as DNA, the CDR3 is TGTGCCAGCAGCTTGGCAGGGACTGGAAACACCATATATTTT.

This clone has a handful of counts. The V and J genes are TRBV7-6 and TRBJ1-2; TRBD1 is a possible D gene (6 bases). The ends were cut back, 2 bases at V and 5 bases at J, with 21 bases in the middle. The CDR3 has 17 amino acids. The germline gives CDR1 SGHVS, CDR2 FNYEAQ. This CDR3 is CASSLNLPTGGLYGYTF. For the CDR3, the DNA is TGTGCCAGCAGCTTAAACCTCCCAACGGGGGGGCTTTATGGCTACACCTTC. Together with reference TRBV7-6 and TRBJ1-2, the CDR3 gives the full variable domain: GAGVSQSPRYKVTKRGQDVALRCDPISGHVSLYWYRQALGQGPEFLTYFNYEAQQDKSGLPNDRFSAERPEGSISTLTIQRTEQRDSAMYRCASSLNLPTGGLYGYTFGSGTRLTVV.

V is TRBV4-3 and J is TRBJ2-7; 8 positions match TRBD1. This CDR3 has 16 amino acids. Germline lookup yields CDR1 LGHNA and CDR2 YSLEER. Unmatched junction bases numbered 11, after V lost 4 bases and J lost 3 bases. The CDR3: CASSPGTGPTIYEQYF. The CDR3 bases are TGCGCCAGCAGCCCTGGGACAGGCCCTACCATCTACGAGCAGTACTTC.

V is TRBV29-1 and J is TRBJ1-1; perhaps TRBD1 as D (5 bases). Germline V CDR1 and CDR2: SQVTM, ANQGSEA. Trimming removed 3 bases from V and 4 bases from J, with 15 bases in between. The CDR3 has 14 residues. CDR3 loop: CSVEGGAWGTEAFF. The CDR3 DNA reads TGCAGCGTTGAGGGAGGGGCGTGGGGCACTGAAGCTTTCTTT. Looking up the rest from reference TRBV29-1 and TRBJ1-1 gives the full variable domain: SAVISQKPSRDICQRGTSLTIQCQVDSQVTMMFWYRQQPGQSLTLIATANQGSEATYESGFVIDKFPISRPNLTFSTLTVSNMSPEDSSIYLCSVEGGAWGTEAFFGQGTRLTVV.

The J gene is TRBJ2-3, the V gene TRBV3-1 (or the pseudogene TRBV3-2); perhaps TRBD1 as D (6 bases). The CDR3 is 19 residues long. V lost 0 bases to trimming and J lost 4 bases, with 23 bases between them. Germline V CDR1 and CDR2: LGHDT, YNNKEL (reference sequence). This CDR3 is CASSQEYLVSGPGADTQYF. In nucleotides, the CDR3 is TGTGCCAGCAGCCAAGAGTATCTGGTGTCGGGTCCAGGGGCAGATACGCAGTATTTT.

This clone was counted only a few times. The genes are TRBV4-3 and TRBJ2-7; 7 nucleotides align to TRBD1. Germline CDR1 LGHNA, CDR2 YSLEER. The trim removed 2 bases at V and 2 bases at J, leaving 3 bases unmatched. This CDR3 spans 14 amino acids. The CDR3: CASSQYGQAYEQYF. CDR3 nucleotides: TGCGCCAGCAGCCAATACGGACAGGCCTACGAGCAGTACTTC.

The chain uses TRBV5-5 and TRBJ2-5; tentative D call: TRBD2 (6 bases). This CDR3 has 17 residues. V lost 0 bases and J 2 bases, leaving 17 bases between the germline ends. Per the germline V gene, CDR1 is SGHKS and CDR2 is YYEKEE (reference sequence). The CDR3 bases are TGTGCCAGCAGCTTGGTGGGGGGAGCGCTCGGGCAAGAGACCCAGTACTTC. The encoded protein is CASSLVGGALGQETQYF.

The CDR3 loop is CASSQWTGKLFF. The CDR3 DNA is TGTGCCAGCAGCCAGTGGACAGGGAAACTGTTTTTT. V and J are TRBV3-1 (or the pseudogene TRBV3-2) and TRBJ1-4; 8 bases match TRBD1. This CDR3 is built from 12 residues. Germline V gene data show CDR1 as LGHDT and CDR2 as YNNKEL (reference sequence). With 3 bases clipped from V and 11 bases from J, the junction kept 2 bases outside the gene matches.